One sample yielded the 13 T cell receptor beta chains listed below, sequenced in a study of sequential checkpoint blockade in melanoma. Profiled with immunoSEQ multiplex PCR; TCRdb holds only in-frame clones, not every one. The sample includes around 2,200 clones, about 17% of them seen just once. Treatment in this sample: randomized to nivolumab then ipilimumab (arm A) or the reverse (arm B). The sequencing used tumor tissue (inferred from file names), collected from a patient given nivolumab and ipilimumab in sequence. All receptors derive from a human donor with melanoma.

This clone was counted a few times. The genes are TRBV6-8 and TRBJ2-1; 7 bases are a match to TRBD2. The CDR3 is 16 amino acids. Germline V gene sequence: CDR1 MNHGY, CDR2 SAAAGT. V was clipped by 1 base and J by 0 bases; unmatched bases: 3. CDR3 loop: CASSYYSGGSYNEQFF. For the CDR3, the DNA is TGTGCCAGCAGTTACTACTCGGGGGGCTCCTACAATGAGCAGTTCTTC.

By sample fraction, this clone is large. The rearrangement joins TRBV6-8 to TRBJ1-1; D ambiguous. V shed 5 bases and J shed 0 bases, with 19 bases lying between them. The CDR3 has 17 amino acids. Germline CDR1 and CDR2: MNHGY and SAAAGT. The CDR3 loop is CASSNPRRSGMNTEAFF. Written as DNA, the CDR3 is TGTGCCAGCAGTAATCCGAGACGGTCCGGTATGAACACTGAAGCTTTCTTT.

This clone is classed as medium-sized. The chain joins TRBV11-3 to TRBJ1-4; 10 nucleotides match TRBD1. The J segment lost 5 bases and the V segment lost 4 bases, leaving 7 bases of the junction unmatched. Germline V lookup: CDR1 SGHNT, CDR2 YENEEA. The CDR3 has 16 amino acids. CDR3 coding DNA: TGTGCCAGCAGCTCGTTTCTGGGACAGGGGAATGAAAAACTGTTTTTT. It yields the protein CASSSFLGQGNEKLFF.

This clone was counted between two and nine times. CDR3 nucleotide sequence: TGTGCCAGCAGTTACCCCGATGAGCAGTTCTTC. It translates to CASSYPDEQFF. The J gene is TRBJ2-1, the V gene TRBV6-7; the D is unclear. TRBV6-7 is recorded as an ORF, its role being uncertain. Trimming left V 2 bases short and J 8 bases short, with 4 bases between. CDR3 length: 11 amino acids.

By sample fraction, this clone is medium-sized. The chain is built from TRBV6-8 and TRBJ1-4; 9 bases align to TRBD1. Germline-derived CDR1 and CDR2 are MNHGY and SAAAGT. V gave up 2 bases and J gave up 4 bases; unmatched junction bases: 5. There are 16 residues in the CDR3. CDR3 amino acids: CASSYGYRGRNEKLFF. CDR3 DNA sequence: TGTGCCAGCAGTTACGGGTACAGGGGGCGTAATGAAAAACTGTTTTTT.

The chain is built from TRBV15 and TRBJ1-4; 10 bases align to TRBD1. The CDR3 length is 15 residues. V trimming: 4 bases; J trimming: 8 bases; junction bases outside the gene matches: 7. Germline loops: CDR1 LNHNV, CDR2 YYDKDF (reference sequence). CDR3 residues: CATSTGQGVREKLFF. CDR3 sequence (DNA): TGTGCCACCAGCACCGGACAGGGGGTACGGGAAAAACTGTTTTTT.

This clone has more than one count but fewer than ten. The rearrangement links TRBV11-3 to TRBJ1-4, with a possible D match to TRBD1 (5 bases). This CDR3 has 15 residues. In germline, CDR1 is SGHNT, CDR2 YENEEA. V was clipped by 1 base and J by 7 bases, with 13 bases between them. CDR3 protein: CASSLGGQGSEKLFF. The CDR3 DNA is TGTGCCAGCAGCTTAGGGGGCCAGGGAAGTGAAAAACTGTTTTTT.

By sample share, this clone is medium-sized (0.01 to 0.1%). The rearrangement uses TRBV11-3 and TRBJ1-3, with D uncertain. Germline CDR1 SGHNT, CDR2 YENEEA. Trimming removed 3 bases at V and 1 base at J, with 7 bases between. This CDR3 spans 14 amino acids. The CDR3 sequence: CASSFGISGNTIYF. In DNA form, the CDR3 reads TGTGCCAGCAGCTTCGGGATTTCTGGAAACACCATATATTTT.

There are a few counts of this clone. The CDR3 protein is CASGTISTGELFF. The CDR3 DNA follows: TGCGCCAGCGGGACAATTAGCACCGGGGAGCTGTTTTTT. The rearrangement joins TRBV4-1 to TRBJ2-2; possible D gene TRBD1, 6 bases. V was shortened by 8 bases and J by 4 bases, with 11 bases between the two germline ends. CDR1 and CDR2 from the germline V gene are MGHRA and YSYEKL. The CDR3 spans 13 residues.

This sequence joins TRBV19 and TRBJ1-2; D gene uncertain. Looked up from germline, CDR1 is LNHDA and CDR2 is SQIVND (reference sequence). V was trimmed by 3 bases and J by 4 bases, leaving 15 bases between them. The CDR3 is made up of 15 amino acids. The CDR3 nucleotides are TGTGCCAGTAGTATCGCCGCCAGCTTAATCTATGGCTACACCTTC. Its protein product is CASSIAASLIYGYTF. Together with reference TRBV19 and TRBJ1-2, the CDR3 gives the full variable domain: DGGITQSPKYLFRKEGQNVTLSCEQNLNHDAMYWYRQDPGQGLRLIYYSQIVNDFQKGDIAEGYSVSREKKESFPLTVTSAQKNPTAFYLCASSIAASLIYGYTFGSGTRLTVV.

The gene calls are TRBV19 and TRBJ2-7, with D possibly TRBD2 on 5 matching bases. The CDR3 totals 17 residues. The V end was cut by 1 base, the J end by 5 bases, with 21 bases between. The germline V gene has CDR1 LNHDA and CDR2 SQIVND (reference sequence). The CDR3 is CASSIVPGLSRRNEQYF. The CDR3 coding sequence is TGTGCCAGTAGTATAGTTCCCGGACTCTCCAGAAGGAACGAGCAGTACTTC.

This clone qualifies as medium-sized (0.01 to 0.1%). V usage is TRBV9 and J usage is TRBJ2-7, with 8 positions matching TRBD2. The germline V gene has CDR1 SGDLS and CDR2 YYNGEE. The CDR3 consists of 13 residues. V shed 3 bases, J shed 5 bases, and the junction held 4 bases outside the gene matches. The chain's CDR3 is CASSEGLVHEQYF. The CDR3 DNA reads TGTGCCAGCAGCGAGGGACTAGTTCACGAGCAGTACTTC. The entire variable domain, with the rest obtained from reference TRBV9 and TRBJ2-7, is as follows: DSGVTQTPKHLITATGQRVTLRCSPRSGDLSVYWYQQSLDQGLQFLIQYYNGEERAKGNILERFSAQQFPDLHSELNLSSLELGDSALYFCASSEGLVHEQYFGPGTRLTVT.

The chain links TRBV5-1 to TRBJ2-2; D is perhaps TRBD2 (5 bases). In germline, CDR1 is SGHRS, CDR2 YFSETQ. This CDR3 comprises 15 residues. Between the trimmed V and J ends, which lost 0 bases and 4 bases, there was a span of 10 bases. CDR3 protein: CASSLDRAVTGELFF. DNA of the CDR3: TGCGCCAGCAGCTTGGACAGAGCGGTCACCGGGGAGCTGTTTTTT.